Listed below are T cell receptor beta chains from one sample, sequenced in a study of response to subunit inactivated influenza vaccine. From the RT-PCR reads, TCRdb called clonotypes with MiXCR, one entry per CDR3 protein. The data contain 150,000 to 200,000 distinct CDR3 sequences, more than 10% of them seen just once; the ten biggest clones take up about 29%. The same data also went into a second study, on T cells expressing NK-cell markers.

The sample in question was CD8+ T cells sorted from PBMCs, obtained roughly 13 days after vaccination. These receptors all stem from a man between 50 and 59 years old who received an inactivated influenza vaccine. Each CDR3 is given with its conserved first and last residue. A D gene is named only where the DNA matches it firmly. The size entry is marked missing in some rows and otherwise reads once, few, many or a size class.

TRBJ1-5 | TRBV2 | . | . | TGTGCCAGCAGTGAACAGGGATCCCAGCCCCAGCATTTT | CASSEQGSQPQHF
TRBJ2-5 | TRBV10-3 | many | . | TGTGCCATCAGTGAGTCGGGACAACAAGAGACCCAGTACTTC | CAISESGQQETQYF
TRBJ2-1 | TRBV6-5 | . | . | TGTGTCAGCAGTTCTAGCTCCTACAATGAGCAGTTCTTC | CVSSSSSYNEQFF
TRBJ2-5 | TRBV11-2 | . | . | TGTGCCAGCAGCTTAGATACAGGGCGGGAGACCCAGTACTTC | CASSLDTGRETQYF
TRBJ1-2 | TRBV20-1 | . | . | TGCAGTGCTAGAGACCCACCTATCGACTATGGCTACACCTTC | CSARDPPIDYGYTF
TRBJ1-2 | TRBV2 | few | TRBD1 | TGTGCCAGCAGTGAGACAGGGGGGAACTATGGCTACACCTTC | CASSETGGNYGYTF
TRBJ2-7 | TRBV19 | many | . | TGTGCCAGTAGTACGGACAGTGCGAACTACGAGCAGTACTTC | CASSTDSANYEQYF
TRBJ2-7 | TRBV6-2/TRBV6-3 | many | . | TGTGCCAGCGGTCCTTCGGCCTACGAGCAGTACTTC | CASGPSAYEQYF
TRBJ2-5 | TRBV11-1 | few | TRBD2 | TGTGCCAGCAGCTTACCCCTACCGGGAGGGCCAAATCAGTACCAAGAGACCCAGTACTTC | CASSLPLPGGPNQYQETQYF
TRBJ2-7 | TRBV5-1 | . | . | TGCGCCAGCAGCCCTGTCGACCTCGGCAACGAGCAGTACTTC | CASSPVDLGNEQYF